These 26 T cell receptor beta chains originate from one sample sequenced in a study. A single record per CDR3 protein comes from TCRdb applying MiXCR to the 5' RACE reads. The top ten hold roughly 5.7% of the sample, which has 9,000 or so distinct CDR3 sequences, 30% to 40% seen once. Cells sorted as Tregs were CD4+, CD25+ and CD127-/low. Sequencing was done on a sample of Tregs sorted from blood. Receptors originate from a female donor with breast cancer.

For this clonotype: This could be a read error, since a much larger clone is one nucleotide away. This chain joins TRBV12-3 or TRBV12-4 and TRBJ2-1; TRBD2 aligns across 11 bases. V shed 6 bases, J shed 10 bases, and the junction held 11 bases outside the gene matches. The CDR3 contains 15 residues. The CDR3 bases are TGTGCCAGCAGGGCGGGACTAGCGGCAGATGGGGAGCAGTTCTTC. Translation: CASRAGLAADGEQFF.

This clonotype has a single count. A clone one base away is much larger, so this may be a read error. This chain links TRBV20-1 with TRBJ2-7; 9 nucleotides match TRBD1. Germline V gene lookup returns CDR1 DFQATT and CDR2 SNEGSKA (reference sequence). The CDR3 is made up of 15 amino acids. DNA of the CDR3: TGCAGTGCCAAACTGTGGACAGGGGAATCCTACGAGCAGTGCTTC. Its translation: CSAKLWTGESYEQCF.

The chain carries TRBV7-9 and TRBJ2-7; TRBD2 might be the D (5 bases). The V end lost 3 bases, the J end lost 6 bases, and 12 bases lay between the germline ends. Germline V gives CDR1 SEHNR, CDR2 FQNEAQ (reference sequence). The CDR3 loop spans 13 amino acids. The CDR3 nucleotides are TGTGCCAGCAGCTTGGAGGTTCGAGCCGAGCAGTACTTC. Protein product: CASSLEVRAEQYF.

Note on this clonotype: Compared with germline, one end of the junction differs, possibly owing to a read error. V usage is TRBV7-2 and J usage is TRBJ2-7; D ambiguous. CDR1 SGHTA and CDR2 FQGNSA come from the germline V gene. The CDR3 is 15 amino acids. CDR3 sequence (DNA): TGTGCCAGAAGCTTGTCGAAAAGCGCAGCCTACAAGCAGTACTTC. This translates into CARSLSKSAAYKQYF.

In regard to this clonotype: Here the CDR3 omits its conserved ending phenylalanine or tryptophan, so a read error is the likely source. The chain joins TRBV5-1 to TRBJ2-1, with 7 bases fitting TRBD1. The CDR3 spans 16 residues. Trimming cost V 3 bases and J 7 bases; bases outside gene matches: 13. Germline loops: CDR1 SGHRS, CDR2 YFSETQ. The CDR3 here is CASSSSVRQGKNEQFL. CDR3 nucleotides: TGCGCCAGCAGCTCCTCGGTTCGACAGGGTAAAAATGAGCAGTTCCTC.

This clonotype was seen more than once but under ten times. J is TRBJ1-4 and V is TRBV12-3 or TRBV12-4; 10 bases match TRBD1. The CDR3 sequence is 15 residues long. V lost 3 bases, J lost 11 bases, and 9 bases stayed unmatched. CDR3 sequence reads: CASSFSGTGEGKLFF. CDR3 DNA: TGTGCCAGCAGTTTCTCCGGGACAGGGGAAGGTAAACTGTTTTTT.

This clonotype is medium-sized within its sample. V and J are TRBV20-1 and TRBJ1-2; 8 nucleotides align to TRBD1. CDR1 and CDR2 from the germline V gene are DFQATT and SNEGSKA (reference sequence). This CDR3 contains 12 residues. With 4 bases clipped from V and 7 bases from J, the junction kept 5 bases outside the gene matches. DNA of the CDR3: TGCAGTGCTACGGACAGGGTTGTTGGCTACACCTTC. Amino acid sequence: CSATDRVVGYTF.

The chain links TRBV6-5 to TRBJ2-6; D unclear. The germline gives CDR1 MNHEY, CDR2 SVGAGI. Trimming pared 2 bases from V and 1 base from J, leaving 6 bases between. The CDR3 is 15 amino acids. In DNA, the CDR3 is TGTGCCAGCAGTTACAGGGTATCTGGGGCCAACGTCCTGACTTTC. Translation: CASSYRVSGANVLTF.

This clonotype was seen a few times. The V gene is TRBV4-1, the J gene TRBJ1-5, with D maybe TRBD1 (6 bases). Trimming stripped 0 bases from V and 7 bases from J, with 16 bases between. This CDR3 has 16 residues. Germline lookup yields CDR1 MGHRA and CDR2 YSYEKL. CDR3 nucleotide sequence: TGCGCCAGCAGCCAAGAGCCAAGACGGGGGCGCCAGCCCCAGCATTTT. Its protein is CASSQEPRRGRQPQHF.

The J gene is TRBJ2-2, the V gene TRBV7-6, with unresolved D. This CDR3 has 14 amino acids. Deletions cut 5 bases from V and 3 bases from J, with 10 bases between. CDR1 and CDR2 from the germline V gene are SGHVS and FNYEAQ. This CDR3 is CASSLGPHTGELFF. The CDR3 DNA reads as TGTGCCAGCAGCCTCGGGCCTCACACCGGGGAGCTGTTTTTT.

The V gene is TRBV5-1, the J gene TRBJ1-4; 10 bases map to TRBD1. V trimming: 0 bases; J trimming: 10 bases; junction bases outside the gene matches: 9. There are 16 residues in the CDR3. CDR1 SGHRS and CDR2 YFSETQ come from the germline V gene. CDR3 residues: CASSLATGQGGSKLFF. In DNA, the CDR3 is TGCGCCAGCAGCTTGGCCACCGGACAGGGGGGATCAAAACTGTTTTTT.

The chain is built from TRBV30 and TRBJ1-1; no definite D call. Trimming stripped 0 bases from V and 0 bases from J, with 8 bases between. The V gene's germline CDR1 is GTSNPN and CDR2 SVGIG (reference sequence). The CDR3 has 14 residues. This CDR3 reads CAWSVPEMNTEAFF. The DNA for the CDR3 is TGTGCCTGGAGTGTACCAGAAATGAACACTGAAGCTTTCTTT.

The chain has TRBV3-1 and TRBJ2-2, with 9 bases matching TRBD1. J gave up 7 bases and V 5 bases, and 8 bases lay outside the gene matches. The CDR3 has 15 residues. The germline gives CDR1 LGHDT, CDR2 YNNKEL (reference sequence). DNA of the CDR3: TGTGCCAGCAGCACTCGGACAGGGGTTCGCGGGGAGCTGTTTTTT. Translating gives CASSTRTGVRGELFF. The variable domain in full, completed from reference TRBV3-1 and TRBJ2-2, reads DTAVSQTPKYLVTQMGNDKSIKCEQNLGHDTMYWYKQDSKKFLKIMFSYNNKELIINETVPNRFSPKSPDKAHLNLHINSLELGDSAVYFCASSTRTGVRGELFFGEGSRLTVL.

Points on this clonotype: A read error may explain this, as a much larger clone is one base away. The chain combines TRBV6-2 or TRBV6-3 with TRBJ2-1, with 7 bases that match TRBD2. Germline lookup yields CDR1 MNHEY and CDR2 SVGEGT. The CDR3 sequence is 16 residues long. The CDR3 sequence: CASSFYPGLTPNGQFF. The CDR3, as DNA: TGTGCCAGCAGTTTCTATCCGGGACTAACTCCCAATGGGCAGTTCTTC.

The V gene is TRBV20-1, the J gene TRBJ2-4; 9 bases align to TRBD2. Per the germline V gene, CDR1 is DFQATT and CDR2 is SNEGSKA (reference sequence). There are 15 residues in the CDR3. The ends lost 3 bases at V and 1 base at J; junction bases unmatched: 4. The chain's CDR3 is CSASSGSLAKNIQYF. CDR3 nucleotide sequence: TGCAGTGCTAGTAGCGGGAGCCTGGCCAAAAACATTCAGTACTTC.

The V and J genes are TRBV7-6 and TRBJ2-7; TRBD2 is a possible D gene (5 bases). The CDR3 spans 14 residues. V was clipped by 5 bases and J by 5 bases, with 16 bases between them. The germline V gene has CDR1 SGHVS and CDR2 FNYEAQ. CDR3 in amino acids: CASSAGGPGHEQYF. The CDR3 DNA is TGTGCCAGCAGCGCTGGAGGACCAGGTCACGAGCAGTACTTC.

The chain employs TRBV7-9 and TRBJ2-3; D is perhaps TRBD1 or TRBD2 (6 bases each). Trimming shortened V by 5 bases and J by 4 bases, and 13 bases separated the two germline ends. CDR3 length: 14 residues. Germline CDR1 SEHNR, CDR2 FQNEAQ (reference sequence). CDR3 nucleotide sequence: TGTGCCAGCAGCGACCCAGGGGAGGCAGATACGCAGTATTTT. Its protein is CASSDPGEADTQYF.

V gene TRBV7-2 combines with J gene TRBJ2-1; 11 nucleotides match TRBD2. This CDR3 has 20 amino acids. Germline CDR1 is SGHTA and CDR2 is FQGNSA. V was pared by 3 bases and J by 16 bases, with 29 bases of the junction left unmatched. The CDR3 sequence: CASSLLGGRDPGTSGATGFF. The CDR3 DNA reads TGTGCCAGCAGCTTGCTGGGGGGGCGGGATCCCGGGACTAGCGGCGCCACGGGTTTCTTC.

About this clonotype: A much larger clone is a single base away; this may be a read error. DNA for the CDR3: TGTGCCAGCAGTTTTGTGGGGGCCAGCACAGATACGCAGTATTTT. As protein: CASSFVGASTDTQYF. This chain uses TRBV12-3 or TRBV12-4 with TRBJ2-3; D is perhaps TRBD1 (6 bases). Trimming took off 3 bases at V and 0 bases at J, with 10 bases between the two ends. The CDR3 totals 15 residues.

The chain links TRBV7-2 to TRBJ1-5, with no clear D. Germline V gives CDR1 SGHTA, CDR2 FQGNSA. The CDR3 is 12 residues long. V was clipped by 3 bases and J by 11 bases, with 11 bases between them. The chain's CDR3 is CASSFTGSAQHF. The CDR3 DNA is TGTGCCAGCAGCTTTACGGGCTCGGCCCAGCATTTT. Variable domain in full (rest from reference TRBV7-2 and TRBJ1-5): GAGVSQSPSNKVTEKGKDVELRCDPISGHTALYWYRQSLGQGLEFLIYFQGNSAPDKSGLPSDRFSAERTGGSVSTLTIQRTQQEDSAVYLCASSFTGSAQHFGDGTRLSIL.

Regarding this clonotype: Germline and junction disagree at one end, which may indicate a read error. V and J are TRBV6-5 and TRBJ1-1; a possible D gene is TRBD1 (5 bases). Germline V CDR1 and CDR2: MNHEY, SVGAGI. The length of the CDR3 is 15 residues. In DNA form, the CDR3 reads TGTGCCAGCAGTTATATCTCCGGGGCGAACGCTGAAGCTTTCTTT. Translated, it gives CASSYISGANAEAFF.

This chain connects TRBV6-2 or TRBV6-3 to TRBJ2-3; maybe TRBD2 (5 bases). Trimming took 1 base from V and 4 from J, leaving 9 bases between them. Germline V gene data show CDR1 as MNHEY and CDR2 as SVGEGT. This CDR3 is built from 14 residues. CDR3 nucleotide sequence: TGTGCCAGCAGTTACTTCGGGATCGCAGATACGCAGTATTTT. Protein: CASSYFGIADTQYF.

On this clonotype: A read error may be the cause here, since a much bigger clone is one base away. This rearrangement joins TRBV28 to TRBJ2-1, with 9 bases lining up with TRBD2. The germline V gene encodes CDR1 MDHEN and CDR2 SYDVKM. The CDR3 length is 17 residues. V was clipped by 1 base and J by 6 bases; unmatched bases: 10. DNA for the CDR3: TGTGCCAGCAGTTTATCCCTTGGCGGGAGGGGGAGCAATGAGCAGTTCTTC. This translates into CASSLSLGGRGSNEQFF.

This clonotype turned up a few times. The CDR3 nucleotides are TGCAGTGCCAGTAGGGGTCCCCCCACTAACAATTCACCCCTCCACTTT. Translating gives CSASRGPPTNNSPLHF. V usage is TRBV20-1 and J usage is TRBJ1-6, with D possibly TRBD1 on 5 matching bases. The V end was cut by 6 bases, the J end by 7 bases, with 22 bases between. From germline, CDR1 is DFQATT and CDR2 SNEGSKA (reference sequence). The CDR3 covers 16 residues.

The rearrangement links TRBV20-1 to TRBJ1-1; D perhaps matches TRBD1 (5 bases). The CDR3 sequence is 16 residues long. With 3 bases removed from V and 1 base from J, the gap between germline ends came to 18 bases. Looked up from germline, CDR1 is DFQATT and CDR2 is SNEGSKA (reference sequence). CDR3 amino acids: CSARDPRGGTNTEAFF. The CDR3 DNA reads TGCAGTGCTAGGGACCCCCGGGGGGGAACGAACACTGAAGCTTTCTTT.

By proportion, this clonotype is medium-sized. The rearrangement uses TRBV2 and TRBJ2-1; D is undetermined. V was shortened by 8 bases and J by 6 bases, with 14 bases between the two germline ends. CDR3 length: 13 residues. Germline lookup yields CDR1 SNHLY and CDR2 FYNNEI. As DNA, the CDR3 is TGTGCCAGCTCGAAGATTCCGGTCAATGAGCAGTTCTTC. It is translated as CASSKIPVNEQFF.